This is a list of T cell receptor beta chains from one sample in a study of T cell responses to AZD1222 COVID-19 vaccine. Generated by immunoSEQ multiplex PCR, the TCRdb table keeps only in-frame clones and is missing some. The sample holds 100,000 or so clones, around 87% seen once. Sequenced material: peripheral blood, taken on day 0 of AZD1222 vaccination. The receptors here all came from an adult in good health. CDR3s include the opening cysteine and the closing phenylalanine or tryptophan. The D gene is left open where the match is weak. For some rows the clone size is stated as once, few or many, or as a class when expanded; others skip it.

j_gene,d_gene,v_gene,abundance,CDR3nt,CDR3aa
TRBJ1-2,TRBD1,TRBV6-5,-,TGTGCCAGCAGTCCGGACAGGGGAGGGGGCTACACCTTC,CASSPDRGGGYTF
TRBJ1-6,-,TRBV6-6,-,TGTGCCAGTGGGACGGAGAAAAATTCACCCCTCCACTTT,CASGTEKNSPLHF
TRBJ1-2,-,TRBV5-1,once,TGCGCCAGCAGCTTCGGGGATGGGAGCTATGGCTACACCTTC,CASSFGDGSYGYTF
TRBJ1-2,-,TRBV11-1,-,TGTGCCAGCAGGGATCCGGGGGCGGATGGCTACACCTTC,CASRDPGADGYTF
TRBJ1-4,TRBD1,TRBV2,-,TGTGCCAGCAGTGTACAGGGGATGGGTGAAAAACTGTTTTTT,CASSVQGMGEKLFF
TRBJ1-4,-,TRBV28,-,TGTGCCAGCAGTTACCCCGGGGGATTTAATGAAAAACTGTTTTTT,CASSYPGGFNEKLFF
TRBJ1-2,-,TRBV6-2/TRBV6-3,-,TGTGCCAGCACCCCCCTGGGAGACTATGGCTACACCTTC,CASTPLGDYGYTF
TRBJ1-2,-,TRBV5-1,once,TGCGCCAGCAGCTTGGAGGGGAACCCTAACTATGGCTACACCTTC,CASSLEGNPNYGYTF
TRBJ2-3,-,TRBV30,-,TGTGCCTGGAGGGGGGATTCAGATACGCAGTATTTT,CAWRGDSDTQYF
TRBJ2-1,-,TRBV7-2,once,TGTGCCAGCAGCCTCGGAGGACTACGGGCCTTGATAGATGAGCAGTTCTTC,CASSLGGLRALIDEQFF
TRBJ1-2,-,TRBV19,-,TGTGCCAGTAGTATTGGGGTCCGACAGAACTATGGCTACACCTTC,CASSIGVRQNYGYTF
TRBJ1-4,TRBD1,TRBV11-2,-,TGTGCCAGCAGCTTAACGGCGGGACAGGGGAATGAAAAACTGTTTTTT,CASSLTAGQGNEKLFF
TRBJ2-7,-,TRBV20-1,once,TGCAGTGCTAGACCCCAGGAGGAGCAGTACTTC,CSARPQEEQYF
TRBJ1-6,-,TRBV4-3,-,TGCGCCAGCAGCCACTCCTTGCAGGAAGGGATTGATTCACCCCTCCACTTT,CASSHSLQEGIDSPLHF
TRBJ2-7,-,TRBV7-2,-,TGTGCCGTTGGGGACTTCCGCTACGAGCAGTACTTC,CAVGDFRYEQYF
TRBJ1-1,-,TRBV28,-,TGTGCCAGCATTAAGTCGGGACAGAACACTGAAGCTTTCTTT,CASIKSGQNTEAFF
TRBJ2-7,-,TRBV2,-,TGTGCCAGCAGTGAAGTCTACGAGCAGTACTTC,CASSEVYEQYF
TRBJ1-1,TRBD1,TRBV5-1,-,TGCGCCAGCAGCTTGGGGGACAGGGGAGCTGAAGCTTTCTTT,CASSLGDRGAEAFF
TRBJ1-1,TRBD1,TRBV7-8,-,TGTGCCAGCAGCTTAGCGGACAGGGCGAACACTGAAGCTTTCTTT,CASSLADRANTEAFF
TRBJ2-7,TRBD1,TRBV28,-,TGTGCCAGCAGTTTAGCGGGACAGGGGTACTCCTACGAGCAGTACTTC,CASSLAGQGYSYEQYF
TRBJ1-2,TRBD1,TRBV12-3/TRBV12-4,-,TGTGCCAGCAGTTCACAGGGGGTAGGGGGCTACACCTTC,CASSSQGVGGYTF
TRBJ2-5,-,TRBV5-1,-,TGCGCCAGCACCAACCTGGGAGAGACCCAGTACTTC,CASTNLGETQYF
TRBJ2-5,-,TRBV28,-,TGTGCCAGCAGGAACCGACACGGACGGCCTGAGACCCAGTACTTC,CASRNRHGRPETQYF
TRBJ1-1,-,TRBV7-6,-,TGTGCCAGCAGCTTAGTGGGGGGGGTGCGGATGAACACTGAAGCTTTCTTT,CASSLVGGVRMNTEAFF
TRBJ2-1,-,TRBV29-1,-,TGCAGCGTTGAAACCGCTGTACTGACAGGCTCTCCCTACAATGAGCAGTTCTTC,CSVETAVLTGSPYNEQFF
TRBJ1-4,-,TRBV6-1,-,TGTGCCAGCAGTGAAGCATTACAGACAGAAAAACTGTTTTTT,CASSEALQTEKLFF
TRBJ2-1,-,TRBV11-3,-,TGTGCCAGCAGCTTAATGTCAGCGTCCTACAATGAGCAGTTCTTC,CASSLMSASYNEQFF
TRBJ1-1,-,TRBV18,-,TGTGCCAGCTCACCATCCAGGGAAGAAGCTTTCTTT,CASSPSREEAFF
TRBJ1-5,-,TRBV28,-,TGTGCCAGCAGTATTACACTGGGGAGCAATCAGCCCCAGCATTTT,CASSITLGSNQPQHF
TRBJ1-5,TRBD1,TRBV4-2,once,TGTGCCAGCAGCCTAGGGACAGGGGCTCAGCCCCAGCATTTT,CASSLGTGAQPQHF
TRBJ1-5,TRBD1,TRBV4-1,-,TGCGCCAGCAGTCACAGTCCGGGACAGGGGATGTATCAGCCCCAGCATTTT,CASSHSPGQGMYQPQHF
TRBJ1-5,-,TRBV6-5,once,TGTGCCAGCAGTTACACGGGGGATGGCAATCAGCCCCAGCATTTT,CASSYTGDGNQPQHF
TRBJ1-1,-,TRBV30,-,TGTGCCTGGAAGGTAAAAGGAGTCATGTGGAAGAGGGCCCGGGGCACTGAAGCTTTCTTT,CAWKVKGVMWKRARGTEAFF
TRBJ2-7,-,TRBV2,few,TGTGCCAGCTCTACGTACGACGAGCAGTACTTC,CASSTYDEQYF
TRBJ2-1,-,TRBV7-2,-,TGTGCCAGCAGCCCAATAGGACTTCCCGGATCCGATGAGCAGTTCTTC,CASSPIGLPGSDEQFF
TRBJ2-4,TRBD2,TRBV30,-,TGTGCCTGGAGTGTGGGGCTAGCGGGAGGGCCTAAAAACATTCAGTACTTC,CAWSVGLAGGPKNIQYF
TRBJ2-1,-,TRBV7-3,-,TGTGCCAGCAGCTTCGGACTAGGGGGGTACAATGAGCAGTTCTTC,CASSFGLGGYNEQFF
TRBJ2-1,TRBD2,TRBV4-3,-,TGCGCCAGCAGCCAAGATACTGGGCGGGGGGGCGGCGGACAGTTCTTC,CASSQDTGRGGGGQFF
TRBJ2-1,TRBD2,TRBV5-5,-,TGTGCCAGCAGCGCATATAGCGGGCGAGGTATATACAATGAGCAGTTCTTC,CASSAYSGRGIYNEQFF
TRBJ1-2,-,TRBV27,-,TGTGCCAGCAGTTTATCCGGGGGCCATGGCTACACCTTC,CASSLSGGHGYTF
TRBJ1-1,-,TRBV9,-,TGTGCCAGCAGCGTAGCCGTCGGCAACCCGAACACTGAAGCTTTCTTT,CASSVAVGNPNTEAFF
TRBJ1-1,TRBD1,TRBV19,-,TGTGCCAGTAGCCTGACAGGGTACACTGAAGCTTTCTTT,CASSLTGYTEAFF
TRBJ2-1,-,TRBV5-1,few,TGCGCCAGCAGAAAGACGGGGGAGTCCTACAATGAGCAGTTCTTC,CASRKTGESYNEQFF
TRBJ2-7,-,TRBV6-2/TRBV6-3,once,TGTGCCAGCAGTTACAAGTACGAGCAGTACTTC,CASSYKYEQYF
TRBJ1-1,-,TRBV6-5,once,TGTGCCAGCAGTTACTCAGGGACACGGTTTGAAGCTTTCTTT,CASSYSGTRFEAFF